This T cell receptor beta chain was captured in a study of T cell responses to AZD1222 COVID-19 vaccine. General study points: Baseline testing showed seropositivity in only a handful of AZD1222 recipients. Repertoire sampling happened only post peak T cell response.

In its sample, this clone ranks as medium-sized (0.01 to 0.1%). Its matching antigen is unknown. After removal of 2 bases from V and 5 bases from J, the junction contained 10 bases not matched to a gene. This CDR3 is built from 15 residues. Germline V lookup: CDR1 SGHDT, CDR2 YYEEEE. Profiled with immunoSEQ multiplex PCR; TCRdb holds only in-frame clones, not every one. The sample includes under 200,000 clones, around 94% of them seen just once. The chain employs TRBV5-6 and TRBJ2-7; 7 bases are a match to TRBD2. This receptor was identified in an adult who received the MenACWY meningococcal vaccine as a control. The sequencing here drew on peripheral blood, taken 28 days after the second dose of the MenACWY control vaccine. CDR3 DNA sequence: TGTGCCAGCAGCTTTTTCGCGGGAGCGAGAAACGAGCAGTACTTC. This sequence encodes CASSFFAGARNEQYF.